This T cell receptor (beta chain) was found in a study of identical twins. Every one of the donors was a healthy Caucasian. It was template switching that added a universal primer site, and there were unique molecular identifiers on the cDNA. Via MiXCR, TCRdb re-called the 5' RACE reads, giving one row per CDR3 protein. This table has about 280,000 distinct CDR3 sequences, roughly 8.6% appearing once. The V end was cut by 3 bases, the J end by 7 bases, with 6 bases between. The V gene's germline CDR1 is ENHRY and CDR2 SYGVKD. The CDR3 totals 12 residues. Note on this clonotype: Antigen unknown.

Study observations and caveats: Models underpredicted monozygotic twin sharing of out-of-frame TCR alpha.

These data are also associated with another study on yellow fever vaccine responses in identical twins. That work contributes: Twins reportedly showed a vaccine T cell response that seemed partly convergent and partly personalized.

The source of this sequence is a woman under 30 in good health. The specimen sequenced was memory (CD45RO+) T cells sorted from blood. The chain recombines TRBV10-3 with TRBJ2-2; D not certain. Here the CDR3 reads CAISEVGGELFF. CDR3 DNA sequence: TGTGCCATCAGTGAAGTTGGCGGGGAGCTGTTTTTT.